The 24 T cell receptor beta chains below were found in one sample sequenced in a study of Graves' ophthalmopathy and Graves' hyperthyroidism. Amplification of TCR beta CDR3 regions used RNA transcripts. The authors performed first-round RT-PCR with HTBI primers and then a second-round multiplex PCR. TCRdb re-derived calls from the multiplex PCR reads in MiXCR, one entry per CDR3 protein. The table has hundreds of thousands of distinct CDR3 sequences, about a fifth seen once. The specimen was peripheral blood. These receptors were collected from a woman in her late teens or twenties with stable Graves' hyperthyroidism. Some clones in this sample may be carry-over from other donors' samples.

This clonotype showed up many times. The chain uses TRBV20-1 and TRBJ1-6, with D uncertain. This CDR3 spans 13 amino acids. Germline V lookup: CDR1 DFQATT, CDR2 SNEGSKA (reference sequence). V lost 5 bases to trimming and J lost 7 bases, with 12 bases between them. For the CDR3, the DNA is TGCAGTGCTGTGGGGTCCCCCAATTCACCCCTCCACTTT. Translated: CSAVGSPNSPLHF.

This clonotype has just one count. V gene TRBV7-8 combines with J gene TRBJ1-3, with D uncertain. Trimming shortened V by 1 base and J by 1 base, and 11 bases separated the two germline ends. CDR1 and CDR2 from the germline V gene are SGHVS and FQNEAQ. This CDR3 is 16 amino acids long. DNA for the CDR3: TGTGCCAGCAGCTTAGGGGCAGCCGGATCTGGAAACACCATATATTTT. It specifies CASSLGAAGSGNTIYF.

DNA of the CDR3: TGTGCCAGCGGGGGACAGACTAACTATGGCTACACCTTC. Encoded protein: CASGGQTNYGYTF. This sequence joins TRBV6-1 and TRBJ1-2; TRBD1 matches at 7 bases. The CDR3 contains 13 residues. Losses at the gene ends were 8 bases for V and 0 bases for J; bases not matched to a gene: 3. CDR1 and CDR2 (germline): MNHNS, SASEGT.

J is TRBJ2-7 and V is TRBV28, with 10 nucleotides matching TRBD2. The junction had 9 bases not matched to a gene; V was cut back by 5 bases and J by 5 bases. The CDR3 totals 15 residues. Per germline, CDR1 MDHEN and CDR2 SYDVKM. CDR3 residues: CASSSSGGIFHEQYF. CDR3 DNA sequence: TGTGCCAGCAGTAGTAGCGGGGGGATCTTCCACGAGCAGTACTTC. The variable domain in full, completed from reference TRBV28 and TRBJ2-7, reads DVKVTQSSRYLVKRTGEKVFLECVQDMDHENMFWYRQDPGLGLRLIYFSYDVKMKEKGDIPEGYSVSREKKERFSLILESASTNQTSMYLCASSSSGGIFHEQYFGPGTRLTVT.

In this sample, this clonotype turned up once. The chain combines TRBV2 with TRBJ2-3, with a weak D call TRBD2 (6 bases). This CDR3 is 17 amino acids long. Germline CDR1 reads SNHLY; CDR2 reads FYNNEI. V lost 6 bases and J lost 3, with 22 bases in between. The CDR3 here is CASSPGWEDGLTDTQYF. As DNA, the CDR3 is TGTGCCAGCAGCCCGGGTTGGGAGGACGGGCTAACAGATACGCAGTATTTT.

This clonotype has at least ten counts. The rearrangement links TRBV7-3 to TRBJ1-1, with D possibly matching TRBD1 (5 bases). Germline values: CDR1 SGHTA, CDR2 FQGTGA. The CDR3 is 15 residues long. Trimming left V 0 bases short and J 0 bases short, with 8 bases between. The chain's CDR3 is CASSLTRGMNTEAFF. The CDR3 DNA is TGTGCCAGCAGCTTAACTAGGGGAATGAACACTGAAGCTTTCTTT.

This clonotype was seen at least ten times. As DNA, the CDR3 is TGTGCCAGCCAGGGGCTTAAGGTCCAGCCCCAGCATTTT. It yields the protein CASQGLKVQPQHF. The chain is built from TRBV6-1 and TRBJ1-5; maybe TRBD1 (6 bases). There are 13 residues in the CDR3. V lost 8 bases and J 7 bases, leaving 15 bases between the germline ends. CDR1 and CDR2 from the germline V gene are MNHNS and SASEGT.

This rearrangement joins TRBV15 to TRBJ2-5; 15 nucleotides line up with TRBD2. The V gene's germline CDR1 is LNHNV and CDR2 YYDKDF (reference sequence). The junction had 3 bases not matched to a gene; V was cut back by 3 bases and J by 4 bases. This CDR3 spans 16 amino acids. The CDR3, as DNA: TGTGCCACCAGCAGTTGGACTAGCGGGAGGGGAGAGACCCAGTACTTC. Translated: CATSSWTSGRGETQYF.

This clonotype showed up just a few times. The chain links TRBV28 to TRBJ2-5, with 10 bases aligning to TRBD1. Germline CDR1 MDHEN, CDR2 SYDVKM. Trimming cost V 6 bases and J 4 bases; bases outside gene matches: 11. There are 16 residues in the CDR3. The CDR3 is CASSPLDRGRGETQYF. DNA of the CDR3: TGTGCCAGCAGCCCGCTTGACAGGGGGCGGGGAGAGACCCAGTACTTC.

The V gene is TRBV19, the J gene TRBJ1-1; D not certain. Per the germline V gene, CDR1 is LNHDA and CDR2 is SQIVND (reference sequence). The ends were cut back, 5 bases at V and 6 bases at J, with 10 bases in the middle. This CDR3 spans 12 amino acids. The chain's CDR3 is CASSPRPAEAFF. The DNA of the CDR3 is TGTGCCAGTAGTCCCCGTCCGGCTGAAGCTTTCTTT.

The CDR3 nucleotides are TGCGCCAGCAGCTTGGAGGAGGCAGGGGGATATTACTATGGCTACACCTTC. Translation: CASSLEEAGGYYYGYTF. This chain connects TRBV5-1 to TRBJ1-2; 7 bases line up with TRBD1. The ends lost 0 bases at V and 3 bases at J; junction bases unmatched: 11. This CDR3 is 17 amino acids long. CDR1 SGHRS and CDR2 YFSETQ come from the germline V gene.

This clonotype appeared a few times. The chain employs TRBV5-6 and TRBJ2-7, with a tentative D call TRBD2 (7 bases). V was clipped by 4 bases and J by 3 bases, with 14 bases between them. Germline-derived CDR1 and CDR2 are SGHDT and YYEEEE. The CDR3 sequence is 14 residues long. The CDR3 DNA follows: TGTGCCAGCAGCGGGGGGGGCGGGATCTACGAGCAGTACTTC. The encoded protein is CASSGGGGIYEQYF.

The CDR3 is CASSKGSTDTQYF. CDR3 sequence (DNA): TGTGCCAGCAGTAAAGGGAGCACAGATACGCAGTATTTT. The V call is TRBV2, the J call TRBJ2-3; D is ambiguous. This CDR3 region has 13 residues. From germline, CDR1 is SNHLY and CDR2 FYNNEI. V was clipped by 5 bases and J by 0 bases, with 6 bases between them. The full variable domain, rest sourced from reference TRBV2 and TRBJ2-3, is EPEVTQTPSHQVTQMGQEVILRCVPISNHLYFYWYRQILGQKVEFLVSFYNNEISEKSEIFDDQFSVERPDGSNFTLKIRSTKLEDSAMYFCASSKGSTDTQYFGPGTRLTVL.

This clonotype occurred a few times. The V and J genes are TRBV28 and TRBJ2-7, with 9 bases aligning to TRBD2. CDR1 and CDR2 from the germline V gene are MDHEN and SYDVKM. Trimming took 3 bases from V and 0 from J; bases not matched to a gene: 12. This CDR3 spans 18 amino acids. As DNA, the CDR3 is TGTGCCAGCAGTTTGACGAGCGGGGGGTCTCACACCTCCTACGAGCAGTACTTC. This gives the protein CASSLTSGGSHTSYEQYF.

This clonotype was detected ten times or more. The CDR3 sequence is CASSLPTTGGVYNQPQHF. The CDR3 DNA reads as TGTGCCAGCAGTCTCCCCACCACAGGGGGCGTCTACAATCAGCCCCAGCATTTT. The chain joins TRBV6-4 to TRBJ1-5; 9 positions match TRBD1. This CDR3 region has 18 residues. With V trimmed by 5 bases and J by 3 bases, 14 bases remained unmatched. Germline V gives CDR1 MRHNA, CDR2 SNTAGT.

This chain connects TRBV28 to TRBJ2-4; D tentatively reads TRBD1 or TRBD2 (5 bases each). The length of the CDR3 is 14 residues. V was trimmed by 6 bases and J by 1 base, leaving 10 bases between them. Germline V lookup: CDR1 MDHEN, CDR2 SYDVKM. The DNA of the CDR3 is TGTGCCAGCAGCTCCGAGGGGGCCAAAAACATTCAGTACTTC. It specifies CASSSEGAKNIQYF.

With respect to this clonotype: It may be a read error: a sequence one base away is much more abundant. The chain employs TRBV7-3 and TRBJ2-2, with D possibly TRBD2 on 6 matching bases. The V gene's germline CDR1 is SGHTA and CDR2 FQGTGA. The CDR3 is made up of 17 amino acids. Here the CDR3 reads CASSLSGLTVNTGGLFF. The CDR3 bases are TGTGCCAGCAGCTTATCAGGGCTGACAGTTAACACCGGGGGGCTGTTTTTT.

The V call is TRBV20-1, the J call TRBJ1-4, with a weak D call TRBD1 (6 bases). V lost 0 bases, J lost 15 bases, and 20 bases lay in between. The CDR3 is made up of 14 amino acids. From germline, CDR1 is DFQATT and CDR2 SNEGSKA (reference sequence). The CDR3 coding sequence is TGCAGTGCTAGAGAAAGGGGGACCAGCCTTACGATGTTTTTT. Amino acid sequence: CSARERGTSLTMFF.

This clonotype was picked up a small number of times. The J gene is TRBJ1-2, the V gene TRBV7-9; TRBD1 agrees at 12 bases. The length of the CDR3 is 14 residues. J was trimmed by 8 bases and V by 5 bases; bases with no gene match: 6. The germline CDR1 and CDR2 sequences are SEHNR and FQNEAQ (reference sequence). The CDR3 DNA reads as TGTGCCAGCAGCCCCGGGACAGGGGGCGAAGGCTACACCTTC. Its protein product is CASSPGTGGEGYTF.

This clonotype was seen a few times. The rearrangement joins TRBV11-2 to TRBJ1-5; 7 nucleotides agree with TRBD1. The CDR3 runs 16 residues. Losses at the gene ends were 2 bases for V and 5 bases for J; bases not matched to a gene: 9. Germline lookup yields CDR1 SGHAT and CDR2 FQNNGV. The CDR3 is CASSLYSTGSYQPQHF. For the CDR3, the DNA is TGTGCCAGCAGCTTATACTCGACAGGGTCCTATCAGCCCCAGCATTTT.

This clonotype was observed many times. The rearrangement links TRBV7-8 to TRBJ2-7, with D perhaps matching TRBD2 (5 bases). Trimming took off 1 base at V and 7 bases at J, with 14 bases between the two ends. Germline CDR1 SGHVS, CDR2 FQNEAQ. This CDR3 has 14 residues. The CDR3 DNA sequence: TGTGCCAGCAGCTTAGGATCCGTCCGAGGGGAGCAGTACTTC. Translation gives CASSLGSVRGEQYF.

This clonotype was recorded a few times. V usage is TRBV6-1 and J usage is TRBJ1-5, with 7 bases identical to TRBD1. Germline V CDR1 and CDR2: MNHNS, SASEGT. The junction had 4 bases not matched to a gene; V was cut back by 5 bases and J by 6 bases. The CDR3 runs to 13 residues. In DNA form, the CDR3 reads TGTGCCAGCAGTCAGGGGGTCTCTCAGCCCCAGCATTTT. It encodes CASSQGVSQPQHF.

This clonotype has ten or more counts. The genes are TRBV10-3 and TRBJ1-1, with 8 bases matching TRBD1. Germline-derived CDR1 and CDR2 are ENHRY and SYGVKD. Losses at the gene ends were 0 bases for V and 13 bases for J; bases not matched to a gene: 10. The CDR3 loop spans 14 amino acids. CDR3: CAISESESTGAGFF. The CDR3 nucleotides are TGTGCCATCAGTGAGTCCGAATCGACAGGGGCGGGTTTCTTT.

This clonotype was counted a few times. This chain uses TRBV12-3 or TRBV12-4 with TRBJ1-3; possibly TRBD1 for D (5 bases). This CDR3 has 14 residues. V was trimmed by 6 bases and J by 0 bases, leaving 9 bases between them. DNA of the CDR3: TGTGCCAGCAGGGTGGGGGGCTCTGGAAACACCATATATTTT. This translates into CASRVGGSGNTIYF.